This T cell receptor (beta chain) comes out of a study of CD4 and CD8 cells across lung adenocarcinoma regions. Trimming left V 4 bases short and J 4 bases short, with 11 bases between. The CDR3 length is 14 residues. The V gene's germline CDR1 is MNHNS and CDR2 SASEGT. Localized lung adenocarcinoma, a non-small cell lung cancer, affected the donors. TCRdb used MiXCR to reprocess the PCR reads, holding one entry per CDR3 protein. The sample includes over 10,000 distinct CDR3 sequences, roughly 56% of them seen just once. This chain joins TRBV6-1 and TRBJ2-1; no reliable D call. Material for sequencing was CD8+ T cells from the margin of a lung tumor. This clonotype originated in a female donor with lung adenocarcinoma. The CD4 and CD8 labels of this study may be unreliable. Here the CDR3 DNA reads TGTGCCAGCAGTGGTCGAGCAGTTTACAATGAGCAGTTCTTC. It translates to CASSGRAVYNEQFF.